One sample yielded the 19 T cell receptor beta chains listed below, sequenced in a study of shared clonotypes between healthy human individuals. Libraries were prepared by immunoSEQ multiplex PCR; TCRdb keeps only in-frame clonotypes and omits some of them. The data show about 490,000 clones, more than 65% seen once. The sequencing sample was made of PBMCs. The receptor set was obtained from a woman aged 40 to 50 in good health. Some clones in this sample may be carry-over from other donors' samples.

The table lists this clone with a few counts. The rearrangement uses TRBV28 and TRBJ1-3; possibly TRBD1 for D (6 bases). The CDR3 is made up of 16 amino acids. Germline V gene sequence: CDR1 MDHEN, CDR2 SYDVKM. The germline V and J ends were trimmed by 4 bases and 3 bases, with 16 bases remaining between them. The CDR3 nucleotides are TGTGCCAGCAGTTCCCCACAGGGCGGGGGTGGAAACACCATATATTTT. Translating it yields CASSSPQGGGGNTIYF.

The chain carries TRBV2 and TRBJ2-7, with 12 bases identical to TRBD2. The CDR3 length is 15 residues. Germline-derived CDR1 and CDR2 are SNHLY and FYNNEI. V dropped 6 bases and J dropped 6; count of bases not matched to a gene: 9. This CDR3 is CASSATSGRYSEQYF. CDR3 coding DNA: TGTGCCAGCAGCGCAACTAGCGGGAGGTACTCCGAGCAGTACTTC.

V is TRBV28 and J is TRBJ1-4; 8 bases are shared with TRBD1. This CDR3 has 17 amino acids. From germline, CDR1 is MDHEN and CDR2 SYDVKM. With V trimmed by 7 bases and J by 2 bases, 12 bases remained unmatched. In DNA, the CDR3 is TGTGCCAGCAACACCCGGACAGGGAGGAGGACTAATGAAAAACTGTTTTTT. Amino acids: CASNTRTGRRTNEKLFF.

This chain joins TRBV27 and TRBJ2-5, with D perhaps matching TRBD2 (6 bases). Trimming cost V 0 bases and J 1 base, with 15 bases left between them. This CDR3 is built from 17 residues. In germline, CDR1 is MNHEY, CDR2 SMNVEV (reference sequence). The CDR3 sequence is CASSLSTVSGGQETQYF. The CDR3, as DNA: TGTGCCAGCAGTTTATCGACCGTTTCCGGGGGCCAAGAGACCCAGTACTTC.

The chain joins TRBV27 to TRBJ1-2, with D possibly being TRBD1 (5 bases). Germline CDR1 reads MNHEY; CDR2 reads SMNVEV (reference sequence). The V and J ends lost 3 bases and 8 bases respectively, with 16 bases between them. CDR3 length: 14 amino acids. CDR3 DNA: TGTGCCAGCAGTTTGGGCAGGGACGCAGGAGGCTACACCTTC. This translates into CASSLGRDAGGYTF.

The chain uses TRBV6-5 and TRBJ1-4; D unresolved. V was cut by 8 bases and J by 0 bases, with 13 bases left in between. In germline, CDR1 is MNHEY, CDR2 SVGAGI. This CDR3 comprises 15 residues. The CDR3: CASADSFATNEKLFF. Written as DNA, the CDR3 is TGTGCCAGCGCCGACTCATTTGCAACTAATGAAAAACTGTTTTTT.

The V gene is TRBV28, the J gene TRBJ1-5, with D possibly matching TRBD1 (6 bases). This CDR3 spans 14 amino acids. The germline V and J ends were trimmed by 7 bases and 6 bases, with 16 bases remaining between them. Germline loops: CDR1 MDHEN, CDR2 SYDVKM. CDR3 nucleotides: TGTGCCAGCATCAAAGGGGGGGGACGTCAGCCCCAGCATTTT. This codes for CASIKGGGRQPQHF.

This rearrangement joins TRBV5-4 to TRBJ2-1; 7 bases are a match to TRBD2. V gave up 1 base and J gave up 13 bases; unmatched junction bases: 5. Germline V gene lookup returns CDR1 SGHNT and CDR2 YYREEE (reference sequence). The length of the CDR3 is 12 residues. This CDR3 reads CASSLRREPQFF. The CDR3 DNA reads as TGTGCCAGCAGCTTGCGGCGGGAGCCTCAGTTCTTC.

As for this clone: A much larger clone sits a single nucleotide away, making a read error possible. The chain carries TRBV30 and TRBJ2-1; no reliable D call. The CDR3 has 12 residues. V was pared by 2 bases and J by 7 bases, with 9 bases between. Germline assignment: CDR1 GTSNPN and CDR2 SVGIG (reference sequence). CDR3 nucleotide sequence: TGTGCCTGGAGTACCTCGAGAAATGAGCAGTTCTTC. Amino acid sequence: CAWSTSRNEQFF.

The gene calls are TRBV7-9 and TRBJ1-2; TRBD1 aligns across 9 bases. Germline trimming cut 4 bases from V and 5 bases from J; bases unmatched to any gene: 2. Germline V gene sequence: CDR1 SEHNR, CDR2 FQNEAQ (reference sequence). The CDR3 totals 13 residues. CDR3 protein: CASSWDRVYGYTF. CDR3 nucleotide sequence: TGTGCCAGCAGCTGGGACAGGGTATATGGCTACACCTTC.

V and J are TRBV2 and TRBJ2-7; unclear D gene. The CDR3 extends over 12 amino acids. The germline gives CDR1 SNHLY, CDR2 FYNNEI. Deletions cut 7 bases from V and 4 bases from J, with 11 bases between. CDR3 DNA: TGTGCCAGCACCGGGCCGACATACGAGCAGTACTTC. It encodes CASTGPTYEQYF.

V usage is TRBV27 and J usage is TRBJ2-7; 10 bases fit TRBD2. Germline assignment: CDR1 MNHEY and CDR2 SMNVEV (reference sequence). The CDR3 is 15 amino acids. After removal of 8 bases from V and 2 bases from J, the junction contained 9 bases not matched to a gene. Written as DNA, the CDR3 is TGTGCCAGCCGCGGCCTAGCGGGAGAGGCCTACGAGCAGTACTTC. Residues: CASRGLAGEAYEQYF.

The chain combines TRBV28 with TRBJ2-7; possibly TRBD2 for D (7 bases). Germline V CDR1 and CDR2: MDHEN, SYDVKM. V lost 6 bases and J 2 bases, leaving 17 bases between the germline ends. The CDR3 consists of 15 residues. CDR3 amino acids: CASSREGGGAYEQYF. The CDR3 nucleotides are TGTGCCAGCAGCCGGGAAGGGGGGGGAGCCTACGAGCAGTACTTC.

This chain joins TRBV11-2 and TRBJ2-7, with D possibly called TRBD1 or TRBD2 (5 bases each). CDR1 is SGHAT and CDR2 is FQNNGV in the germline V gene. The germline V and J ends were trimmed by 2 bases and 0 bases, with 14 bases remaining between them. The CDR3 has 16 residues. CDR3 sequence: CASSLLRGDYSYEQYF. CDR3 DNA sequence: TGTGCCAGCAGCTTACTTCGGGGCGATTACTCCTACGAGCAGTACTTC.

The chain has TRBV1 and TRBJ2-7; the DNA was not used to check the table's D call, TRBD2. TRBV1 counts as a pseudogene. The CDR3 loop spans 13 amino acids. The CDR3 region is CTSSQVIACEQYF. The DNA of the CDR3 is TGCACCAGCAGCCAAGTAATAGCTTGCGAGCAGTACTTC.

This chain links TRBV11-2 with TRBJ2-7; no definite D call. CDR1 and CDR2 from the germline V gene are SGHAT and FQNNGV. Trimming took 2 bases from V and 9 from J, leaving 17 bases between them. The CDR3 length is 14 residues. Written as DNA, the CDR3 is TGTGCCAGCAGCTTATTGTCTACCCCCCGAGGGCAGTACTTC. Protein product: CASSLLSTPRGQYF.

Notes on this clone: The likely explanation is a read error, given a far larger clone one base away. Other DNA sequences within the sample encode an identical CDR3. The rearrangement joins TRBV2 to TRBJ1-2; 10 positions match TRBD1. Germline V gives CDR1 SNHLY, CDR2 FYNNEI. This CDR3 spans 13 amino acids. CDR3 DNA sequence: TGTGCAAGCAGCGGGACAGGGGATTATGGCTACACCTTC. Translating gives CASSGTGDYGYTF.

The gene calls are TRBV7-3 and TRBJ2-2; possibly TRBD1 for D (5 bases). Deletions cut 2 bases from V and 7 bases from J, with 14 bases between. Germline lookup yields CDR1 SGHTA and CDR2 FQGTGA. CDR3 length equals 15 residues. The CDR3: CASSLASGQSGELFF. The CDR3 nucleotides are TGTGCCAGCAGCTTAGCGTCAGGGCAGAGCGGGGAGCTGTTTTTT.

The chain joins TRBV5-4 to TRBJ1-1; no firm D call. Germline CDR1 and CDR2: SGHNT and YYREEE (reference sequence). V was shortened by 5 bases and J by 10 bases, with 24 bases between the two germline ends. The CDR3 length is 15 residues. CDR3 amino acids: CASSTNPGPDLRAFF. CDR3 in DNA: TGTGCCAGCAGTACAAACCCGGGCCCCGATCTGAGAGCTTTCTTT.